The clone carrying this T cell receptor beta chain was found a few times. The antigen is not known. The data were taken from a study of beta chain features in type 1 diabetes. Overall study results and limits: A definitive answer on HLA type influencing TCRB rearrangement was not reached here. Moderate yet significant TCRB CDR3 shortening was seen in Type 1 diabetes patients in all four CD4+ subsets.

This CDR3 has 14 residues. Germline values: CDR1 SQVTM, CDR2 ANQGSEA. The V gene lost 1 base and the J gene lost 0 bases, with 9 bases spanning the gap. It was via CD45RO/CCR7/CD25/CD127/CD95/CD27 that CD4+ naive, central memory, regulatory and stem cell-like memory cells were sorted. Expressed TCRB transcripts were sequenced, since all the RNA that had been isolated was reverse transcribed. Method: immunoSEQ multiplex PCR; TCRdb's copy keeps in-frame clones and lacks some. The sample consists of 240,000 or so clones, around 13% of them appearing once. This chain joins TRBV29-1 and TRBJ1-2; weak D call: TRBD1 (6 bases). The TCR originated in a man aged 30-40 years with type 1 diabetes. The sequencing input was naive CD4+ T cells from blood. The CDR3 sequence: CSVEGDTPNYGYTF. In nucleotides, the CDR3 is TGCAGCGTTGAAGGGGACACTCCTAACTATGGCTACACCTTC.